Following are 20 T cell receptor beta chains from one sample sequenced in a study of blood T cell repertoires in COVID-19. The method was immunoSEQ multiplex PCR; TCRdb's version includes in-frame clones alone and lacks a portion of them. The sample holds around 100,000 clones, 70% to 80% seen once. Sequences were obtained from peripheral blood. The receptors derive from a woman in her 70s with acute or convalescent COVID-19.

This chain joins TRBV3-1 (or the pseudogene TRBV3-2) and TRBJ1-5; 7 nucleotides align to TRBD1. CDR3 size: 13 residues. V shed 4 bases and J 5 bases; nucleotides not matched to a gene: 2. Germline CDR1 and CDR2: LGHDT and YNNKEL (reference sequence). CDR3 sequence (DNA): TGTGCCAGCAGCCTAGGACAGGATCAGCCCCAGCATTTT. This encodes CASSLGQDQPQHF.

This chain connects TRBV19 to TRBJ1-4, with D tentatively TRBD1 (6 bases). Germline lookup yields CDR1 LNHDA and CDR2 SQIVND (reference sequence). Between the trimmed V and J ends, which lost 5 bases and 3 bases, there was a span of 13 bases. CDR3 length equals 15 residues. The CDR3 bases are TGTGCCAGTAGTCACCAGGGGACGCCTAATGAAAAACTGTTTTTT. Protein: CASSHQGTPNEKLFF. The full variable domain, with the rest looked up from reference TRBV19 and TRBJ1-4, is DGGITQSPKYLFRKEGQNVTLSCEQNLNHDAMYWYRQDPGQGLRLIYYSQIVNDFQKGDIAEGYSVSREKKESFPLTVTSAQKNPTAFYLCASSHQGTPNEKLFFGSGTQLSVL.

The chain employs TRBV2 and TRBJ2-3; TRBD1 matches at 9 bases. The germline V gene has CDR1 SNHLY and CDR2 FYNNEI. The V and J ends lost 6 bases and 6 bases, in that order; junction bases with no gene match: 10. This CDR3 comprises 15 residues. The CDR3 spells CASSRTGTGMDTQYF. The DNA for the CDR3 is TGTGCCAGCAGCCGAACCGGGACAGGGATGGATACGCAGTATTTT.

This clone is a singleton in its sample. The rearrangement joins TRBV25-1 to TRBJ1-6, with D uncertain. The CDR3 sequence is 12 residues long. From germline, CDR1 is MGHDK and CDR2 SYGVNS. V lost 3 bases to trimming and J lost 7 bases, with 4 bases between them. CDR3 in DNA: TGTGCCAGCAGTGATCCGAATTCACCCCTCCACTTT. Translated: CASSDPNSPLHF.

V and J are TRBV10-2 and TRBJ2-1; perhaps TRBD2 as D (7 bases). Trimming shortened V by 0 bases and J by 10 bases, and 13 bases separated the two germline ends. CDR3 length equals 14 residues. Germline CDR1 is WSHSY and CDR2 is SAAADI. The chain's CDR3 is CASSESGGASEQFF. CDR3 sequence (DNA): TGCGCCAGCAGTGAGTCGGGGGGGGCCTCCGAGCAGTTCTTC.

The V gene is TRBV21-1, the J gene TRBJ1-2; no check of the table's D call, TRBD1, against the DNA was made. TRBV21-1 is annotated as a pseudogene. CDR3 length: 14 residues. CDR3 nucleotide sequence: TGTGCCAGCAGAAATACGACATCTAACTATGGCTACACCTTC. Translating gives CASRNTTSNYGYTF.

The chain combines TRBV7-9 with TRBJ1-1; a weak D match, TRBD1 (5 bases). Looked up from germline, CDR1 is SEHNR and CDR2 is FQNEAQ (reference sequence). The CDR3 sequence is 17 residues long. V dropped 10 bases and J dropped 1 base, with 25 bases sitting between them. This chain's CDR3 is CATLRGEGLEANTEAFF. CDR3 DNA: TGTGCCACGCTCCGGGGGGAGGGGCTTGAGGCGAACACTGAAGCTTTCTTT.

V and J are TRBV19 and TRBJ2-3; D not resolved. The CDR3 is 14 amino acids. V shed 7 bases and J shed 2 bases, with 13 bases lying between them. Germline CDR1 is LNHDA and CDR2 is SQIVND (reference sequence). The CDR3 DNA is TGTGCCAGTAAGTCCTTAGCAACCACAGATACGCAGTATTTT. Amino acid sequence: CASKSLATTDTQYF.

This sequence joins TRBV7-8 and TRBJ2-1; TRBD1 agrees at 7 bases. CDR1 and CDR2 from the germline V gene are SGHVS and FQNEAQ. The junction had 11 bases not matched to a gene; V was cut back by 8 bases and J by 4 bases. The CDR3 is 15 residues long. This CDR3 reads CASAEGTGAYNEQFF. CDR3 bases: TGTGCCAGCGCTGAAGGTACAGGGGCATACAATGAGCAGTTCTTC.

The J gene is TRBJ2-4, the V gene TRBV7-9; maybe TRBD2 (5 bases). Trimming left V 5 bases short and J 0 bases short, with 14 bases between. The CDR3 covers 16 residues. Germline V gives CDR1 SEHNR, CDR2 FQNEAQ (reference sequence). CDR3 DNA: TGTGCCAGCAGCCCAGAGGAGGCTCTAGCCAAAAACATTCAGTACTTC. Translation gives CASSPEEALAKNIQYF.

CDR3 protein: CASSQGTRSNEQFF. The CDR3 nucleotides are TGTGCCAGCAGCCAAGGGACTAGGTCCAATGAGCAGTTCTTC. The rearrangement uses TRBV27 and TRBJ2-1, with TRBD2 matching 8 bases. The V gene end was trimmed by 6 bases and the J gene end by 6 bases; junction bases not matched to a gene: 7. Germline assignment: CDR1 MNHEY and CDR2 SMNVEV (reference sequence). CDR3 length equals 14 residues.

The gene calls are TRBV11-2 and TRBJ1-1, with D perhaps TRBD1 (6 bases). Trimming stripped 4 bases from V and 4 bases from J, with 10 bases between. The CDR3 runs 13 residues. The germline V gene has CDR1 SGHAT and CDR2 FQNNGV. The CDR3 region is CASSYRQVTEAFF. In DNA form, the CDR3 reads TGTGCCAGCAGCTACCGACAGGTCACTGAAGCTTTCTTT.

V usage is TRBV28 and J usage is TRBJ1-4, with 9 positions matching TRBD1. J lost 10 bases, V lost 5 bases, and 17 bases had no gene match. Per germline, CDR1 MDHEN and CDR2 SYDVKM. The CDR3 extends over 17 amino acids. The CDR3 spells CASSGRATGTGFGKLFF. The DNA of the CDR3 is TGTGCCAGCAGTGGACGCGCAACCGGGACAGGGTTTGGAAAACTGTTTTTT. The entire variable domain, with the rest obtained from reference TRBV28 and TRBJ1-4, is as follows: DVKVTQSSRYLVKRTGEKVFLECVQDMDHENMFWYRQDPGLGLRLIYFSYDVKMKEKGDIPEGYSVSREKKERFSLILESASTNQTSMYLCASSGRATGTGFGKLFFGSGTQLSVL.

This chain uses TRBV19 with TRBJ1-5; D is uncertain. V was trimmed by 7 bases and J by 1 base, leaving 11 bases between them. CDR3 length: 14 residues. Germline values: CDR1 LNHDA, CDR2 SQIVND (reference sequence). CDR3: CASTVERSNQPQHF. CDR3 sequence (DNA): TGTGCCAGTACGGTCGAACGAAGCAATCAGCCCCAGCATTTT. Variable domain in full (rest from reference TRBV19 and TRBJ1-5): DGGITQSPKYLFRKEGQNVTLSCEQNLNHDAMYWYRQDPGQGLRLIYYSQIVNDFQKGDIAEGYSVSREKKESFPLTVTSAQKNPTAFYLCASTVERSNQPQHFGDGTRLSIL.

V and J are TRBV5-8 and TRBJ1-1; 9 bases align to TRBD1. Unmatched junction bases numbered 10, after V lost 4 bases and J lost 0 bases. The CDR3 consists of 17 residues. CDR1 is SGHTS and CDR2 is YDEGEE in the germline V gene. CDR3 residues: CASSLDRGVSVNTEAFF. The CDR3 coding sequence is TGTGCCAGCAGCCTAGACAGGGGGGTGTCGGTGAACACTGAAGCTTTCTTT.

The V call is TRBV5-5, the J call TRBJ2-1; 7 bases agree with TRBD1. This CDR3 region has 13 residues. Trimming removed 7 bases from V and 7 bases from J; junction bases left unmatched: 8. The germline CDR1 and CDR2 sequences are SGHKS and YYEKEE (reference sequence). The CDR3 spells CASSSRQGNEQFF. The CDR3 bases are TGTGCCAGCTCAAGCCGACAGGGTAATGAGCAGTTCTTC.

V is TRBV10-3 and J is TRBJ1-6; unclear D gene. The CDR3 runs to 13 residues. Germline loops: CDR1 ENHRY, CDR2 SYGVKD. Trimming shortened V by 0 bases and J by 15 bases, and 12 bases separated the two germline ends. The CDR3 sequence: CAISESTSQSLHF. The CDR3 bases are TGTGCCATCAGTGAGTCGACATCACAGAGCCTCCACTTT.

This sequence joins TRBV3-1 (or the pseudogene TRBV3-2) and TRBJ2-7; tentative D call: TRBD1 (5 bases). Germline V gene sequence: CDR1 LGHDT, CDR2 YNNKEL (reference sequence). This CDR3 has 16 residues. With 1 base removed from V and 2 bases from J, the gap between germline ends came to 15 bases. CDR3 sequence: CASSQGGRGTTYEQYV. In DNA, the CDR3 is TGTGCCAGCAGCCAAGGAGGAAGGGGTACGACCTACGAGCAGTACGTC.

Only one count was recorded for this clone. The chain couples TRBV6-2 or TRBV6-3 to TRBJ1-2; D is unclear. The germline CDR1 and CDR2 sequences are MNHEY and SVGEGT. Trimming took off 2 bases at V and 8 bases at J, with 15 bases between the two ends. The CDR3 covers 14 residues. In nucleotides, the CDR3 is TGTGCCAGCAGTTACGTAGTGGGTGGCGGCGGCTACACCTTC. Protein sequence: CASSYVVGGGGYTF.

This clone was picked up one time. V and J are TRBV19 and TRBJ2-1, with 8 nucleotides matching TRBD1. The V segment lost 6 bases and the J segment 9 bases; nucleotides outside the gene matches: 10. This CDR3 has 14 amino acids. CDR1 and CDR2 from the germline V gene are LNHDA and SQIVND (reference sequence). The CDR3: CASRTGGYEGEQFF. CDR3 DNA sequence: TGTGCCAGTAGAACAGGGGGGTACGAGGGTGAGCAGTTCTTC.